These 17 T cell receptor beta chains were sequenced from one sample in a study of T cells in women clearing cervical HPV infection. TCRdb's table, derived via immunoSEQ multiplex PCR, lists solely in-frame clones and lacks some. The table lists around 40,000 clones. The source material was blood buffy coat. Receptors originate from a woman between 18 and 75 years old with a cervical HPV16 infection that either progressed to CIN3+ or cleared (not recorded which).

To note about this clone: Sequencing ends 3 residues short of the CDR3 end; the germline J gene provides the rest. This sequence joins TRBV7-9 and TRBJ2-3; 8 bases agree with TRBD1. This CDR3 comprises 15 residues. The germline CDR1 and CDR2 sequences are SEHNR and FQNEAQ (reference sequence). V shed 1 base, J shed 4 bases, and the junction held 4 bases outside the gene matches. The CDR3 protein is CASSLGDRHPDTQYF. The sequenced part of the CDR3 DNA is TGTGCCAGCAGCTTAGGGGACAGGCACCCAGATACG.

A remark on this clone: The read stops 3 residues short of the end of the CDR3; the missing end is completed from the germline J gene. This rearrangement joins TRBV19 to TRBJ1-2, with D perhaps matching TRBD1 (6 bases). The CDR3 has 15 amino acids. CDR1 LNHDA and CDR2 SQIVND come from the germline V gene (reference sequence). The germline V and J ends were trimmed by 1 base and 6 bases, with 15 bases remaining between them. The CDR3 spells CASSIAPQGAHGYTF. The covered CDR3 bases are TGTGCCAGTAGTATAGCGCCACAGGGTGCTCATGGC.

The CDR3 DNA, read in part, is TGTGCCAGCAGTTTAACGGGGGCCTACGAG. Protein: CASSLTGAYE. The CDR3 in its entirety is CASSLTGAYEQYF. The chain carries TRBV27 and TRBJ2-7; tentative D call: TRBD2 (6 bases). The read halts 3 residues ahead of the CDR3 end, with the missing end drawn from the germline J gene. CDR3 length: 13 residues. Germline V lookup: CDR1 MNHEY, CDR2 SMNVEV (reference sequence). Between the trimmed V and J ends, which lost 2 bases and 2 bases, there was a span of 7 bases.

Turning to this clone: The sequenced fragment ends 3 residues before the CDR3 boundary, so the rest is inferred from the germline J gene. The rearrangement joins TRBV12-3 or TRBV12-4 to TRBJ1-4; D remains unclear. V lost 5 bases and J 7 bases, leaving 14 bases between the germline ends. The CDR3 is 14 residues long. The part of the CDR3 DNA that was read is TGTGCCAGCAGTCCCCCCGGGGTCGCTGAAAAA. It encodes CASSPPGVAEK. The complete CDR3 reads CASSPPGVAEKLFF.

About this clone: Read sequence stops 3 residues before the CDR3 end, and the germline J gene provides the missing end. V usage is TRBV5-5 and J usage is TRBJ2-2, with 7 bases matching TRBD2. This CDR3 contains 15 residues. Germline CDR1 SGHKS, CDR2 YYEKEE (reference sequence). With 0 bases clipped from V and 2 bases from J, the junction kept 1 base outside the gene matches. CDR3 sequence: CASSLGGGNTGELFF. CDR3 DNA (partial): TGTGCCAGCAGCTTGGGCGGGGGTAACACCGGGGAG.

Remarks on this clone: The sequenced fragment ends 3 residues before the CDR3 boundary, so the rest is inferred from the germline J gene. This chain joins TRBV18 and TRBJ2-4; 7 bases line up with TRBD1. This CDR3 has 15 amino acids. Germline CDR1 reads KGHSH; CDR2 reads LQKENI. The sequenced part of the CDR3 DNA is TGTGCCAGCTCATCACAAGGGGGCGAAGAGGAAGGT. It encodes CASSSQGGEEEG. The whole CDR3 sequence is CASSSQGGEEEGQYF.

With regard to this clone: The read gets to within 3 residues of the CDR3 end, and the germline J gene fills in the rest. The V call is TRBV19, the J call TRBJ1-5, with D possibly TRBD1 on 5 matching bases. Germline assignment: CDR1 LNHDA and CDR2 SQIVND (reference sequence). V was shortened by 6 bases and J by 5 bases, with 14 bases between the two germline ends. The CDR3 has 14 amino acids. The CDR3 here is CASRQQVAYQPQHF. The DNA read from the CDR3 is TGTGCCAGTAGGCAACAGGTGGCCTATCAGCCC.

Turning to this clone: Read sequence stops 3 residues before the CDR3 end, and the germline J gene provides the missing end. The V gene is TRBV5-1, the J gene TRBJ2-3; TRBD2 matches 9 bases. This CDR3 contains 16 residues. In germline, CDR1 is SGHRS, CDR2 YFSETQ. The sequenced part of the CDR3 DNA is TGCGCCAGCAGCCCCGGGACTAGCACAATCCAAGAGACG. This translates into CASSPGTSTIQET. The CDR3 as a whole reads CASSPGTSTIQETQYF.

With regard to this clone: The CDR3 extends 3 residues past the end of the read, so its final part is completed from the germline J gene. The V and J genes are TRBV2 and TRBJ2-5, with unresolved D. The V gene's germline CDR1 is SNHLY and CDR2 FYNNEI. The CDR3 is made up of 14 amino acids. Between the trimmed V and J ends, which lost 5 bases and 5 bases, there was a span of 15 bases. The covered CDR3 bases are TGTGCCAGCAGTTCGACCCTAACCAGGGAGACC. This encodes CASSSTLTRET. In full, the CDR3 is CASSSTLTRETQYF.

On this clone: The DNA ends 3 residues before the CDR3 does, and the rest of the CDR3 is filled in from the germline J gene. This chain uses TRBV7-3 with TRBJ1-2; D might be TRBD1 (5 bases). Germline assignment: CDR1 SGHTA and CDR2 FQGTGA. The CDR3 has 13 amino acids. The sequenced CDR3 bases are TGTGCCAGCAGCTTAACCAGGGCAGATACC. This sequence encodes CASSLTRADT. The CDR3 as a whole reads CASSLTRADTYTF.

A word on this clone: Sequencing ends 3 residues short of the CDR3 end; the germline J gene provides the rest. The chain links TRBV11-3 to TRBJ2-2, with D perhaps matching TRBD1 (5 bases). The V end lost 0 bases, the J end lost 3 bases, and 8 bases lay between the germline ends. CDR3 size: 15 residues. Germline V gene data show CDR1 as SGHNT and CDR2 as YENEEA. CDR3: CASSLEAGYTGELFF. CDR3 DNA, as far as it was read: TGTGCCAGCAGCTTAGAGGCAGGGTACACCGGGGAG.

Concerning this clone itself: The read terminates 3 residues ahead of where the CDR3 ends, so the germline J gene completes it. The V gene is TRBV2, the J gene TRBJ2-2; D unresolved. Per germline, CDR1 SNHLY and CDR2 FYNNEI. CDR3 length: 12 residues. CDR3: CASRVTGSPLFF. The CDR3 DNA, read in part, is TGTGCCAGCAGGGTCACTGGTTCACCG.

A note on this clone: The read ends 3 residues before the CDR3 terminus; that terminus is restored from the germline J gene. The chain has TRBV29-1 and TRBJ2-7, with 9 bases fitting TRBD1. The V and J ends lost 8 bases and 6 bases, in that order; junction bases with no gene match: 8. Germline loops: CDR1 SQVTM, CDR2 ANQGSEA. CDR3 length: 12 amino acids. The sequenced part of the CDR3 DNA is TGCAGCCATGGGACAGGGTTCGGCGAG. Residues: CSHGTGFGE. The entire CDR3 is CSHGTGFGEQYF.

Regarding this clone: The CDR3 is cut off 3 residues early in the read; its end comes from the germline J gene. The chain carries TRBV7-6 and TRBJ1-2, with D maybe TRBD1 (5 bases). The CDR3 is 13 residues long. The germline gives CDR1 SGHVS, CDR2 FNYEAQ. The CDR3 region is CASSYKQDYDYTF. CDR3 DNA, as far as it was read: TGTGCCAGCAGCTATAAACAGGATTACGAC.

In regard to this clone: Sequencing ends 3 residues short of the CDR3 end; the germline J gene provides the rest. The rearrangement links TRBV11-1 to TRBJ2-6, with no clear D. V was pared by 5 bases and J by 6 bases, with 8 bases between. This CDR3 contains 13 residues. Germline assignment: CDR1 SGHAT and CDR2 FQDESV (reference sequence). The CDR3 spells CASSAWAANVLTF. The covered CDR3 bases are TGTGCCAGCAGCGCATGGGCGGCCAACGTC.

CDR3 DNA, as far as it was read: TGCAGTGCTACGGGAATAGCGGACTACGAG. Amino acids: CSATGIADYE. The whole CDR3 region reads CSATGIADYEQYF. The J gene is TRBJ2-7, the V gene TRBV20-1, with TRBD2 as a possible D gene (6 bases). The CDR3 goes on 3 residues after the read ends, and that part is filled in from the germline J gene. Trimming took off 4 bases at V and 3 bases at J, with 13 bases between the two ends. The germline V gene encodes CDR1 DFQATT and CDR2 SNEGSKA (reference sequence). This CDR3 has 13 residues.

On this clone itself: The CDR3 end falls 3 residues outside the read, so it is completed with the germline J gene. V gene TRBV19 combines with J gene TRBJ2-7, with TRBD2 matching 13 bases. CDR1 LNHDA and CDR2 SQIVND come from the germline V gene (reference sequence). This CDR3 comprises 17 residues. The V segment lost 7 bases and the J segment 2 bases; nucleotides outside the gene matches: 11. The chain's CDR3 is CASKKSGLAGVTYEQYF. Partial CDR3 DNA: TGTGCCAGTAAAAAATCCGGACTAGCGGGAGTTACCTACGAG.